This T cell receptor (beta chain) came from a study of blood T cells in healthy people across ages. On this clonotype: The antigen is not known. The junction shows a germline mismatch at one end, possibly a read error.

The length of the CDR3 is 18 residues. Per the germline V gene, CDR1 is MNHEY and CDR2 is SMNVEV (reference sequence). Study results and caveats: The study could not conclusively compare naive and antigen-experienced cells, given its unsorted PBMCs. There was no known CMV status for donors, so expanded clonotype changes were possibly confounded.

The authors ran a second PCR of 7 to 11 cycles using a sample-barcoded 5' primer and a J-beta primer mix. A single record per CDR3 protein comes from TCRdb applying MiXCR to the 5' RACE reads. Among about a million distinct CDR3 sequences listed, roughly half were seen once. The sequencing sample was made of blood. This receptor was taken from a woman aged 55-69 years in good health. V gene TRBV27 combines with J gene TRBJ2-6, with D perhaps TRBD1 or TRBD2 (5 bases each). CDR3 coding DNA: TGTGCCAGCAGTTTAAAGGGACGGGTGGTCGGTGGGACCAACGTCCTGACTTTC. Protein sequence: CASSLKGRVVGGTNVLTF.